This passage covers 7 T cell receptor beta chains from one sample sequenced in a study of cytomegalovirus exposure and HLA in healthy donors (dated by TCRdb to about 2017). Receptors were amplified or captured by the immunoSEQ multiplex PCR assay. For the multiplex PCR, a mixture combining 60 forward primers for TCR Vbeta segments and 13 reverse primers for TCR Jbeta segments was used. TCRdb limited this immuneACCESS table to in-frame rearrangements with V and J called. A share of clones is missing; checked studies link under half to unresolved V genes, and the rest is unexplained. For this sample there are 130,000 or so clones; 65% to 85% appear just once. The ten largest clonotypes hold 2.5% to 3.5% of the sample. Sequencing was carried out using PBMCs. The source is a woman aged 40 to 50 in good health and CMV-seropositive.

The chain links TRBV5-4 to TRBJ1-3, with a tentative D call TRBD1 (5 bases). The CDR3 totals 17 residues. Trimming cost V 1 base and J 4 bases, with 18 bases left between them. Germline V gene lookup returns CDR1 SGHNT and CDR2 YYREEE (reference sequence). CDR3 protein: CASSLFGGGFAGNTIYF. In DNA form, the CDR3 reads TGTGCCAGCAGCTTGTTTGGCGGGGGATTCGCAGGAAACACCATATATTTT.

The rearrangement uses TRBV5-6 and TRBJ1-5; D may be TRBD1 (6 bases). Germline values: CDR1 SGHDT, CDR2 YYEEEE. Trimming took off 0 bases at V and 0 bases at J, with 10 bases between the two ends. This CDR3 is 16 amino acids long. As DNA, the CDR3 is TGTGCCAGCAGCTTGGGTGCAGGGGTTAGCAATCAGCCCCAGCATTTT. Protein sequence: CASSLGAGVSNQPQHF.

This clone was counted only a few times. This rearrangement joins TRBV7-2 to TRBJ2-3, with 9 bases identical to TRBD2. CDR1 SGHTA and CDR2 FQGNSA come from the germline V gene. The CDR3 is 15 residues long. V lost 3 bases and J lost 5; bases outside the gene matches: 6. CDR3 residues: CASSLGGGDGDTQYF. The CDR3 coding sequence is TGTGCCAGCAGCTTGGGCGGGGGGGACGGAGATACGCAGTATTTT.

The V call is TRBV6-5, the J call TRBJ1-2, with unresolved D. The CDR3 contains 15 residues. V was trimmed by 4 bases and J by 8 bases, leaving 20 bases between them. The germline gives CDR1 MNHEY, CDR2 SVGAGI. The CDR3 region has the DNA TGTGCCAGCAGTTTTTTCCGAACAACGGGAAACGGCTACACCTTC. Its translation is CASSFFRTTGNGYTF.

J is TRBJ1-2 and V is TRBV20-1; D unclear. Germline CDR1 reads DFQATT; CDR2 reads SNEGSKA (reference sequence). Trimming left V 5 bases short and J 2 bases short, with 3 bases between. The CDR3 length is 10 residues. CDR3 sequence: CSAPNYGYTF. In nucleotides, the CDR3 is TGCAGTGCTCCAAACTATGGCTACACCTTC.

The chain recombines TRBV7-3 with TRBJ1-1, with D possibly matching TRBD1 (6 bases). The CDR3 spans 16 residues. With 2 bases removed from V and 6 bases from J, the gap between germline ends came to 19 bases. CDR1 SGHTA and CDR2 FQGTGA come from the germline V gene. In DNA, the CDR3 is TGTGCCAGCAGCTTACAGGCAGGGGTCAGAAAAGCTGAAGCTTTCTTT. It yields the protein CASSLQAGVRKAEAFF.

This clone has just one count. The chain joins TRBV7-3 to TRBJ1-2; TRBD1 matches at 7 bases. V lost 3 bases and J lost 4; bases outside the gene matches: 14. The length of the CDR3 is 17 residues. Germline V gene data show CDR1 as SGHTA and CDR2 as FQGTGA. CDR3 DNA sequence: TGTGCCAGCAGCTTGTTTCCTCCGGGACAGAATATCTATGGCTACACCTTC. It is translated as CASSLFPPGQNIYGYTF.